The table lists the clone carrying this T cell receptor beta chain with many counts. Its cognate antigen is unknown. TCR beta libraries were made by quantitative 5'-RACE with molecular barcodes. TCRdb passed the 5' RACE reads through MiXCR, listing each CDR3 protein once. Among 450,000 to 550,000 distinct CDR3 sequences listed, under 5.5% were seen once. Trimming shortened V by 4 bases and J by 5 bases, and 12 bases separated the two germline ends. CDR3 length: 13 amino acids. Germline V lookup: CDR1 SGHKS, CDR2 YYEKEE (reference sequence). The entry originates in a study of CD8 T cells in ankylosing spondylitis. Notes on the study in general: Within ankylosing spondylitis blood, a TCR beta motif made up of several highly homologous variants appeared to be characteristic.

The genes are TRBV5-5 and TRBJ1-1; D might be TRBD1 (5 bases). This sequence was found in a male donor with ankylosing spondylitis. The sample taken for sequencing was blood, either unsorted or a sorted T cell fraction (not recorded which). This CDR3 is CASSRSGDTEAFF. The CDR3 DNA reads as TGTGCCAGCAGCCGGTCGGGGGATACTGAAGCTTTCTTT.